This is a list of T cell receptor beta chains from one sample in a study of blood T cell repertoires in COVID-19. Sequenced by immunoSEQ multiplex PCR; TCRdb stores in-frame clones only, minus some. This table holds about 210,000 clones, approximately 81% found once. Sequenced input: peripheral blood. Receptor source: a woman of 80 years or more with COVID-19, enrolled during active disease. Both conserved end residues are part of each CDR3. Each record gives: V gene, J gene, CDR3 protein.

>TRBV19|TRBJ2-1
CASTHLWSPHEQFF
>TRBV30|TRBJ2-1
CAWNRLAGTQGEQFF
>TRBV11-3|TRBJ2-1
CASSPGTPPVYEQFF
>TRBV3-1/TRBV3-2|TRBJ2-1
CASSPSGSSYNEQFF
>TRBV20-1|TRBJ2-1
CSASNLGPGGLVVHEQFF
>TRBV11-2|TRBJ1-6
CASSVTGFGDSPLHF
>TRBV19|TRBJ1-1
CASSARARGRPEAFF
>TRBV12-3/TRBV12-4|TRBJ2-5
CASSLGPGETQYF
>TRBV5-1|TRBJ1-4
CASSLGQSSGSDEKLFF
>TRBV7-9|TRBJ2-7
CASSLSPTPYEQYF
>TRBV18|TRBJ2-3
CASSPQGLPTDTQYF
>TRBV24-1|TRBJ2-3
CATSALFSAGGSTDTQYF
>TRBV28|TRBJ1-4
CASNGGNNEKLFF
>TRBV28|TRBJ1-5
CASGSGTGGFNQPQHF
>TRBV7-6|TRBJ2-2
CASSRKGTGKGSDTGELFF
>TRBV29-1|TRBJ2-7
CSVEDPGQGKTYEQYF
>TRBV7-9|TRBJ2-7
CASSPDGGREGEQYF
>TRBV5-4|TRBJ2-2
CASSWGTPNTGELFF
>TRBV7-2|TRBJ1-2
CASSLGGQGLRGYGYTF
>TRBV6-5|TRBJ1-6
CASSYRGPYNSPLHF
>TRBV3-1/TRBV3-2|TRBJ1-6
CASSQGDRGSPLHF
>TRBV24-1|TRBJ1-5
CATSDPRQGNQPQHF
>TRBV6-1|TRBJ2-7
CASSESQGAGKYF
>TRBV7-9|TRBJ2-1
CASGTSGYNEQFF
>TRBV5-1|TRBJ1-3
CASSLAWGQGGNTIYF
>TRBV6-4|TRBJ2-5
CASSDVPGGDFGYMQETQYF